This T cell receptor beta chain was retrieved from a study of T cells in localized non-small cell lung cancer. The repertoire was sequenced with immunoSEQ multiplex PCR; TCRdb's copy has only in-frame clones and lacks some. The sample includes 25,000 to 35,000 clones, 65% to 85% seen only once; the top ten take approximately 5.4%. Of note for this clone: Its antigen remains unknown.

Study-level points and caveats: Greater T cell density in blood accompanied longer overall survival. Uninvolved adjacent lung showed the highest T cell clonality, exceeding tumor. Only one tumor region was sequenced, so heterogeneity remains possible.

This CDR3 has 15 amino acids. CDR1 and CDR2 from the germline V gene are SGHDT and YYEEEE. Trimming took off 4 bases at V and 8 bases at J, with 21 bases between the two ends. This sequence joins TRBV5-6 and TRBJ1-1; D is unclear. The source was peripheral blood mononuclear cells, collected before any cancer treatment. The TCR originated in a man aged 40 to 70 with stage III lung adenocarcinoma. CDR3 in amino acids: CASSQVRHGDMEAFF. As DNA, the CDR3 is TGTGCCAGCAGCCAAGTCCGACACGGTGATATGGAAGCTTTCTTT.